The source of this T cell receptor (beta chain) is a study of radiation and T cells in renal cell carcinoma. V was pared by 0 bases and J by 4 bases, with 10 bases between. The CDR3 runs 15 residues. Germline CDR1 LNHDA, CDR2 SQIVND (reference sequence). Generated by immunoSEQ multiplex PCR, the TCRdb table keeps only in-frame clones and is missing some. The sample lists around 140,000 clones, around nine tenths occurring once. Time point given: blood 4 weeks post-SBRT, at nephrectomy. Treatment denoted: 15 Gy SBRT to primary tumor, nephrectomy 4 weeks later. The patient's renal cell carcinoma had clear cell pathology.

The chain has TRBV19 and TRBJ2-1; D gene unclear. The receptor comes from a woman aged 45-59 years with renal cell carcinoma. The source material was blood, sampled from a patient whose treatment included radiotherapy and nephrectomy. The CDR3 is CASSIELGYYNEQFF. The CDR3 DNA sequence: TGTGCCAGTAGTATAGAGCTTGGGTATTACAATGAGCAGTTCTTC.